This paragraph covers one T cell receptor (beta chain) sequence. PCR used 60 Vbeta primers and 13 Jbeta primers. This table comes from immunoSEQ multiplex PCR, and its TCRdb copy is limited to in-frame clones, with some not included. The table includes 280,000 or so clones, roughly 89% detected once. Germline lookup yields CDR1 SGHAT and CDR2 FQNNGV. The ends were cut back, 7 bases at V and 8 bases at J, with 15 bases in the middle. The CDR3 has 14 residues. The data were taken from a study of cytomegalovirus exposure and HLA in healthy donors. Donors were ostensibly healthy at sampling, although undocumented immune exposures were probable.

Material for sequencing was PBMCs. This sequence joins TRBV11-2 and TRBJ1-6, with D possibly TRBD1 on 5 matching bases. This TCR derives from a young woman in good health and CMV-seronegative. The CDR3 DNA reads TGTGCCAGCAACAGAATATCCAGGGATTCACCCCTCCACTTT. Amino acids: CASNRISRDSPLHF.